A selection of T cell receptor beta chains follows, all from one sample in a study of OX40 agonist ivuxolimab in advanced cancers. Data came from immunoSEQ multiplex PCR; TCRdb stores just in-frame clones and leaves some out. Among 70,000 to 80,000 clones listed, over 70% were seen once. The sequences come from CD4+ or CD8+ T cells sorted from blood, collected in a trial of the OX40 agonist ivuxolimab. The receptors derive from an adult with an advanced solid tumor such as melanoma, head and neck, liver or kidney cancer. Both conserved end residues are part of each CDR3. The order of the fields is V gene, clone size, J gene, D gene, CDR3 protein, CDR3 DNA. D genes are given only for firm matches. Rows give clone size only sometimes, using once, few, many, or a class for an expanded clone.

v_call: TRBV2
clone_size: .
j_call: TRBJ2-7
d_call: TRBD1
cdr3_aa: CASSDTGQGSYEQYF
cdr3_nt: TGTGCCAGCAGTGACACCGGACAGGGGTCCTACGAGCAGTACTTC

v_call: TRBV27
clone_size: .
j_call: TRBJ1-1
d_call: TRBD1
cdr3_aa: CASSFLGQGEAFF
cdr3_nt: TGTGCCAGCAGTTTTTTAGGACAGGGCGAAGCTTTCTTT

v_call: TRBV27
clone_size: few
j_call: TRBJ1-5
d_call: .
cdr3_aa: CASSLRSPQSNQPQHF
cdr3_nt: TGTGCCAGCAGTTTACGGAGCCCGCAGTCCAATCAGCCCCAGCATTTT

v_call: TRBV5-1
clone_size: .
j_call: TRBJ2-1
d_call: TRBD2
cdr3_aa: CASRFSGSLGNEQFF
cdr3_nt: TGCGCCAGCAGATTTAGCGGGAGTCTGGGAAATGAGCAGTTCTTC

v_call: TRBV19
clone_size: few
j_call: TRBJ2-5
d_call: .
cdr3_aa: CASSRWGARQETQYF
cdr3_nt: TGTGCCAGTAGTAGGTGGGGGGCGAGGCAAGAGACCCAGTACTTC

v_call: TRBV7-9
clone_size: .
j_call: TRBJ1-1
d_call: .
cdr3_aa: CASSPLGAGRSTEAFF
cdr3_nt: TGTGCCAGCAGCCCCCTCGGCGCAGGGAGGAGCACTGAAGCTTTCTTT

v_call: TRBV27
clone_size: .
j_call: TRBJ1-1
d_call: .
cdr3_aa: CASISEYRTEAFF
cdr3_nt: TGTGCCAGCATTTCCGAGTACCGCACTGAAGCTTTCTTT

v_call: TRBV19
clone_size: few
j_call: TRBJ2-7
d_call: .
cdr3_aa: CASSIRRNYEQYF
cdr3_nt: TGTGCCAGTAGTATTCGGCGGAACTACGAGCAGTACTTC

v_call: TRBV2
clone_size: .
j_call: TRBJ2-7
d_call: .
cdr3_aa: CASSEAGEQYF
cdr3_nt: TGTGCCAGCAGTGAAGCGGGGGAGCAGTACTTC

v_call: TRBV7-8
clone_size: .
j_call: TRBJ1-1
d_call: TRBD1
cdr3_aa: CASSPDRVKLNTEAFF
cdr3_nt: TGTGCCAGCAGCCCCGACAGGGTAAAGTTAAACACTGAAGCTTTCTTT

v_call: TRBV6-1
clone_size: .
j_call: TRBJ2-5
d_call: .
cdr3_aa: CASSFSRQETQYF
cdr3_nt: TGTGCCAGCAGTTTCAGTCGTCAAGAGACCCAGTACTTC

v_call: TRBV7-2
clone_size: .
j_call: TRBJ1-2
d_call: .
cdr3_aa: CASSRAGTRGYTF
cdr3_nt: TGTGCCAGCAGCCGCGCCGGGACGCGTGGCTACACCTTC

v_call: TRBV5-4
clone_size: few
j_call: TRBJ1-2
d_call: TRBD1
cdr3_aa: CASTGQALGGYTF
cdr3_nt: TGTGCCAGCACCGGACAGGCATTGGGTGGCTACACCTTC

v_call: TRBV5-5
clone_size: .
j_call: TRBJ1-1
d_call: .
cdr3_aa: CASSLLPNTEAFF
cdr3_nt: TGTGCCAGCAGCTTGCTCCCGAACACTGAAGCTTTCTTT

v_call: TRBV5-1
clone_size: .
j_call: TRBJ2-3
d_call: .
cdr3_aa: CASSGGTLADTQYF
cdr3_nt: TGCGCCAGCAGCGGGGGAACCCTGGCAGATACGCAGTATTTT

v_call: TRBV18
clone_size: .
j_call: TRBJ1-3
d_call: .
cdr3_aa: CASSPRGPNDSGNTIYF
cdr3_nt: TGTGCCAGCTCACCACGGGGGCCGAACGACTCTGGAAACACCATATATTTT

v_call: TRBV29-1
clone_size: .
j_call: TRBJ2-7
d_call: .
cdr3_aa: CSVEDPGLGEQYF
cdr3_nt: TGCAGCGTTGAAGATCCGGGTTTGGGCGAGCAGTACTTC

v_call: TRBV30
clone_size: .
j_call: TRBJ1-3
d_call: .
cdr3_aa: CALDLTGNTIYF
cdr3_nt: TGTGCCTTGGACCTAACGGGAAACACCATATATTTT

v_call: TRBV11-2
clone_size: .
j_call: TRBJ2-1
d_call: TRBD2
cdr3_aa: CASSLASSSGGRRNEQFF
cdr3_nt: TGTGCCAGCAGCTTAGCTTCATCTAGCGGGGGGCGGCGGAATGAGCAGTTCTTC

v_call: TRBV18
clone_size: .
j_call: TRBJ1-2
d_call: TRBD1
cdr3_aa: CATKGQDLYGYTF
cdr3_nt: TGTGCCACCAAAGGACAGGACCTCTATGGCTACACCTTC

v_call: TRBV30
clone_size: .
j_call: TRBJ2-3
d_call: .
cdr3_aa: CAWAPRRGDTQYF
cdr3_nt: TGTGCCTGGGCCCCACGGAGGGGTGATACGCAGTATTTT

v_call: TRBV6-1
clone_size: .
j_call: TRBJ1-1
d_call: .
cdr3_aa: CASSALGQFEAFF
cdr3_nt: TGTGCCAGCAGTGCCTTAGGACAGTTTGAAGCTTTCTTT

v_call: TRBV6-5
clone_size: .
j_call: TRBJ2-5
d_call: .
cdr3_aa: CASTSSRVAQSAQYF
cdr3_nt: TGTGCCAGCACCTCTTCCAGGGTGGCTCAATCGGCCCAGTACTTC

v_call: TRBV7-6
clone_size: .
j_call: TRBJ1-6
d_call: .
cdr3_aa: CAGSLEGSLAHNSPLHF
cdr3_nt: TGTGCCGGCAGCTTAGAGGGCAGCCTTGCCCATAATTCACCCCTCCACTTT

v_call: TRBV4-2
clone_size: .
j_call: TRBJ1-6
d_call: TRBD1
cdr3_aa: CASSQSGTGLTPLHF
cdr3_nt: TGTGCCAGCAGCCAAAGTGGGACAGGCTTAACACCCCTCCACTTT

v_call: TRBV7-2
clone_size: few
j_call: TRBJ2-2
d_call: .
cdr3_aa: CASSPYTGELFF
cdr3_nt: TGTGCCAGCAGCCCATACACCGGGGAGCTGTTTTTT

v_call: TRBV4-2
clone_size: .
j_call: TRBJ2-3
d_call: TRBD2
cdr3_aa: CASSLVVAGGLTDTQYF
cdr3_nt: TGTGCCAGCAGCTTGGTGGTAGCGGGGGGTCTGACAGATACGCAGTATTTT

v_call: TRBV5-1
clone_size: .
j_call: TRBJ2-1
d_call: .
cdr3_aa: CASSFLGDKQFF
cdr3_nt: TGCGCCAGCAGCTTTTTGGGGGACAAGCAGTTCTTC

v_call: TRBV19
clone_size: .
j_call: TRBJ1-5
d_call: .
cdr3_aa: CASSMDWTVKQPQHF
cdr3_nt: TGTGCCAGTAGTATGGATTGGACAGTTAAACAGCCCCAGCATTTT

v_call: TRBV6-5
clone_size: .
j_call: TRBJ2-3
d_call: TRBD2
cdr3_aa: CASSRGGIEGDTQYF
cdr3_nt: TGTGCCAGCAGTCGGGGGGGGATTGAGGGAGATACGCAGTATTTT

v_call: TRBV7-3
clone_size: once
j_call: TRBJ1-1
d_call: .
cdr3_aa: CASSFTGGNTEAFF
cdr3_nt: TGTGCCAGCAGCTTCACTGGGGGCAATACTGAAGCTTTCTTT

v_call: TRBV7-8
clone_size: .
j_call: TRBJ2-3
d_call: .
cdr3_aa: CASSLGGPPDTQYF
cdr3_nt: TGTGCCAGCAGCTTAGGAGGGCCCCCAGATACGCAGTATTTT

v_call: TRBV7-3
clone_size: .
j_call: TRBJ2-3
d_call: .
cdr3_aa: CASSLEHREIMADTQYF
cdr3_nt: TGTGCCAGCAGCTTAGAGCACAGGGAAATAATGGCAGATACGCAGTATTTT

v_call: TRBV6-6
clone_size: .
j_call: TRBJ2-2
d_call: TRBD1
cdr3_aa: CAIRESGQGPAGELFF
cdr3_nt: TGTGCCATCAGGGAGTCTGGACAGGGGCCAGCCGGGGAGCTGTTTTTT

v_call: TRBV7-9
clone_size: few
j_call: TRBJ1-4
d_call: TRBD1
cdr3_aa: CASSSSRQGSRKLFF
cdr3_nt: TGTGCCAGCAGCTCAAGTAGACAGGGGTCGCGGAAACTGTTTTTT

v_call: TRBV7-9
clone_size: .
j_call: TRBJ1-2
d_call: .
cdr3_aa: CASSLGRGYTF
cdr3_nt: TGTGCCAGCAGCTTGGGGAGAGGCTACACCTTC

v_call: TRBV6-5
clone_size: few
j_call: TRBJ1-2
d_call: .
cdr3_aa: CASSYGEGVTDGYTF
cdr3_nt: TGTGCCAGCAGTTACGGTGAGGGAGTAACGGATGGCTACACCTTC

v_call: TRBV5-1
clone_size: .
j_call: TRBJ1-3
d_call: .
cdr3_aa: CASARTDSGNTIYF
cdr3_nt: TGCGCCAGCGCGCGGACAGACTCTGGAAACACCATATATTTT

v_call: TRBV19
clone_size: .
j_call: TRBJ2-3
d_call: .
cdr3_aa: CASSPEGAGGTDTQYF
cdr3_nt: TGTGCCAGTAGTCCAGAAGGGGCAGGCGGGACAGATACGCAGTATTTT

v_call: TRBV5-6
clone_size: .
j_call: TRBJ2-3
d_call: .
cdr3_aa: CASSLPGTDTQYF
cdr3_nt: TGTGCCAGCAGCTTGCCAGGCACAGATACGCAGTATTTT

v_call: TRBV6-5
clone_size: .
j_call: TRBJ1-6
d_call: TRBD1
cdr3_aa: CASSYSWDRTNSPLHF
cdr3_nt: TGTGCCAGCAGTTACTCCTGGGACAGAACAAATTCACCCCTCCACTTT

v_call: TRBV5-6
clone_size: few
j_call: TRBJ2-5
d_call: TRBD1
cdr3_aa: CASSYTGGGQETQYF
cdr3_nt: TGTGCCAGCAGTTACACAGGGGGTGGGCAAGAGACCCAGTACTTC

v_call: TRBV7-6
clone_size: .
j_call: TRBJ1-3
d_call: .
cdr3_aa: CASSLGTGSNTIYF
cdr3_nt: TGTGCCAGCAGCTTAGGCACAGGGAGTAACACCATATATTTT

v_call: TRBV29-1
clone_size: .
j_call: TRBJ1-1
d_call: .
cdr3_aa: CSVVETGPTEAFF
cdr3_nt: TGCAGCGTTGTGGAAACAGGGCCCACTGAAGCTTTCTTT

v_call: TRBV9
clone_size: .
j_call: TRBJ1-6
d_call: TRBD1
cdr3_aa: CASSVQGVSPLHF
cdr3_nt: TGTGCCAGCAGCGTACAGGGGGTCTCACCCCTCCACTTT

v_call: TRBV12-5
clone_size: .
j_call: TRBJ1-5
d_call: .
cdr3_aa: CASAQADFSPQHF
cdr3_nt: TGTGCTAGTGCCCAGGCGGATTTCTCGCCCCAGCATTTT

v_call: TRBV7-3
clone_size: once
j_call: TRBJ2-1
d_call: .
cdr3_aa: CASSPTGTAPNEQFF
cdr3_nt: TGTGCCAGCAGCCCCACCGGGACTGCCCCAAATGAGCAGTTCTTC